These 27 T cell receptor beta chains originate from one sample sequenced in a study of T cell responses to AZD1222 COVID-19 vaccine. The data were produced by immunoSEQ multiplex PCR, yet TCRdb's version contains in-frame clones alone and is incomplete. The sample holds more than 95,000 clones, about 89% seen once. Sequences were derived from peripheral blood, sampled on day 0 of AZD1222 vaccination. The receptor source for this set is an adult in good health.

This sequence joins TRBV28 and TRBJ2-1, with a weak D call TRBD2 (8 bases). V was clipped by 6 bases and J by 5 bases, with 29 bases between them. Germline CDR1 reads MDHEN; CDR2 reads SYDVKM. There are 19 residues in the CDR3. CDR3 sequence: CASSAVAGGGTRPHNEQFF. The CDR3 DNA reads TGTGCCAGCAGCGCGGTTGCAGGGGGGGGGACTAGGCCCCACAATGAGCAGTTCTTC.

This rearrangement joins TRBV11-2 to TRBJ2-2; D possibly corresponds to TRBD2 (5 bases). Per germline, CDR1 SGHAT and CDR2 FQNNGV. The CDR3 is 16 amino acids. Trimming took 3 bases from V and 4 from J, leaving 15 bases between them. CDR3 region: CASSFRRSPATGELFF. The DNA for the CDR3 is TGTGCCAGCAGCTTTCGGAGGAGCCCTGCCACCGGGGAGCTGTTTTTT.

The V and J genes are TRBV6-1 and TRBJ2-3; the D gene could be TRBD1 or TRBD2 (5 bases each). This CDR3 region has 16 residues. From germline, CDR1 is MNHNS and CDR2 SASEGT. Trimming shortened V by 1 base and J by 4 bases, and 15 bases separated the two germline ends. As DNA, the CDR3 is TGTGCCAGCAGTGAAGGGGGGACGGCTGCCGCAGATACGCAGTATTTT. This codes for CASSEGGTAAADTQYF.

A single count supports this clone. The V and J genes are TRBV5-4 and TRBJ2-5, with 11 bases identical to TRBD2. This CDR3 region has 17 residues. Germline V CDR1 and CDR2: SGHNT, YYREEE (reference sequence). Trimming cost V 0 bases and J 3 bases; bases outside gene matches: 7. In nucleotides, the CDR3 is TGTGCCAGCAGCTTGGTCATAGCGGGAGGGGTCAAAGAGACCCAGTACTTC. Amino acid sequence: CASSLVIAGGVKETQYF.

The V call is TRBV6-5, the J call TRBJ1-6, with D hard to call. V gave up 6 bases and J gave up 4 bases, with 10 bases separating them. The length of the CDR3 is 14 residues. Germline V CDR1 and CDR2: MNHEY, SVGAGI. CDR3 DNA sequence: TGTGCCAGCAGCCTTGAGCTGTATAATTCACCCCTCCACTTT. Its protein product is CASSLELYNSPLHF.

The DNA for the CDR3 is TGTGCCAGCAGCCCTCCGGGGCAGCAAGAGACCCAGTACTTC. Translation: CASSPPGQQETQYF. The V call is TRBV4-2, the J call TRBJ2-5, with D possibly called TRBD1 or TRBD2 (5 bases each). The CDR3 sequence is 14 residues long. The V gene lost 4 bases and the J gene lost 2 bases, with 11 bases spanning the gap. Germline V gene lookup returns CDR1 LGHNA and CDR2 YNFKEQ.

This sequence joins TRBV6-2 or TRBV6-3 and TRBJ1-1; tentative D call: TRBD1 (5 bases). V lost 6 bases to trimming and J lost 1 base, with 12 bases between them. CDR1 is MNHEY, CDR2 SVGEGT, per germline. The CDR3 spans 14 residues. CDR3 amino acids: CASSKWGGNTEAFF. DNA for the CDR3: TGTGCCAGCAGCAAGTGGGGGGGGAACACTGAAGCTTTCTTT.

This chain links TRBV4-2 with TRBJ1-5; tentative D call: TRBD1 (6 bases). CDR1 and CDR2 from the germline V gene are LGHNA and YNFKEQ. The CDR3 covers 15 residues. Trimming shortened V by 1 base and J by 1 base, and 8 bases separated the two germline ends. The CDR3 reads CASSQGDTSNQPQHF. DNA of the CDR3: TGTGCCAGCAGCCAAGGGGACACGAGCAATCAGCCCCAGCATTTT.

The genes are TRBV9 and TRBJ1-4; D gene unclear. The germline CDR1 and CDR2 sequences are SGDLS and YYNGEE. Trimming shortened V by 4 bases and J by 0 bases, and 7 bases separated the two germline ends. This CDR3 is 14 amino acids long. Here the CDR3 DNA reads TGTGCCAGCAGCCTTCGCGCAACTAATGAAAAACTGTTTTTT. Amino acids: CASSLRATNEKLFF.

The CDR3: CASSSSSGTYEQYF. In DNA form, the CDR3 reads TGTGCCAGCAGCTCGAGTAGTGGGACCTACGAGCAGTACTTC. The chain couples TRBV7-9 to TRBJ2-7; D gene uncertain. Trimming took 4 bases from V and 2 from J, leaving 12 bases between them. Germline CDR1 reads SEHNR; CDR2 reads FQNEAQ (reference sequence). The CDR3 spans 14 residues.

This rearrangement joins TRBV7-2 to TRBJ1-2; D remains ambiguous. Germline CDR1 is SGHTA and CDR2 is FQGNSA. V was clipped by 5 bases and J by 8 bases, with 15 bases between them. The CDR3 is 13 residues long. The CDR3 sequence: CASSRDSYGGYTF. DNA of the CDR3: TGTGCCAGCAGCCGGGATTCTTATGGAGGCTACACCTTC.

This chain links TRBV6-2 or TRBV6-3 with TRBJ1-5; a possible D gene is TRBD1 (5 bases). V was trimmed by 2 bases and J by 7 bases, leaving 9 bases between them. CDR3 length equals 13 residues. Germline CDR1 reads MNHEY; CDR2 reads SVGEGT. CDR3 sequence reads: CASSYQGAQPQHF. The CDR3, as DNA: TGTGCCAGCAGTTACCAGGGAGCCCAGCCCCAGCATTTT.

The CDR3 spells CAVNTGQSYEQYF. CDR3 DNA: TGTGCCGTCAACACGGGACAGTCCTACGAGCAGTACTTC. This chain connects TRBV10-3 to TRBJ2-7, with TRBD1 matching over 7 bases. From germline, CDR1 is ENHRY and CDR2 SYGVKD. Losses at the gene ends were 11 bases for V and 1 base for J; bases not matched to a gene: 8. The CDR3 covers 13 residues.

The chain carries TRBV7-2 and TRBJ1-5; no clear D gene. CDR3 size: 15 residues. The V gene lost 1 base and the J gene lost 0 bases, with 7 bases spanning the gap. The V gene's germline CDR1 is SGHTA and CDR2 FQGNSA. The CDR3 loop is CASSLGGYSNQPQHF. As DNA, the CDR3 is TGTGCCAGCAGCTTAGGGGGATATAGCAATCAGCCCCAGCATTTT.

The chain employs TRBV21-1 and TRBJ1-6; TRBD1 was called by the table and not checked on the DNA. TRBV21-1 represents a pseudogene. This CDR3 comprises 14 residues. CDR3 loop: CASSKTGFNSPLHF. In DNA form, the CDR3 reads TGTGCCAGCAGCAAGACAGGTTTTAATTCACCCCTCCACTTT.

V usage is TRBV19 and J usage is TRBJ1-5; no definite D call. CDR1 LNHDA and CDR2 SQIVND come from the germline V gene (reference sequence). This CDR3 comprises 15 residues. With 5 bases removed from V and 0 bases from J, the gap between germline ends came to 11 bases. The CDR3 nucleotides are TGTGCCAGTAGTGCCACATCTAATAGCAATCAGCCCCAGCATTTT. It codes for CASSATSNSNQPQHF.

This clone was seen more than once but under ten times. CDR3 sequence (DNA): TGTGCCAGTAGTAGCCTGGGACTATACTCGTACAATGAGCAGTTCTTC. This gives the protein CASSSLGLYSYNEQFF. The chain has TRBV19 and TRBJ2-1, with 7 bases identical to TRBD2. CDR1 is LNHDA and CDR2 is SQIVND in the germline V gene (reference sequence). The CDR3 sequence is 16 residues long. V trimming: 4 bases; J trimming: 4 bases; junction bases outside the gene matches: 10.

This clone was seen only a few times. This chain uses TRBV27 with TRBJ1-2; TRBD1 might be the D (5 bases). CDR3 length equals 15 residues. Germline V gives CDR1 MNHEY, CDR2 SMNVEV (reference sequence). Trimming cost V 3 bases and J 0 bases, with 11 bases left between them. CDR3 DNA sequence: TGTGCCAGCAGTTTCTCTTGGGGCGCTAACTATGGCTACACCTTC. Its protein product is CASSFSWGANYGYTF.

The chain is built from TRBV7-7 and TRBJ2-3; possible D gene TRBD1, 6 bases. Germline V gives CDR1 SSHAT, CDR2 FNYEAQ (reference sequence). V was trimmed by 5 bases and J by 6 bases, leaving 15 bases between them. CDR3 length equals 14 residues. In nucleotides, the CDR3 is TGTGCCAGCAGCCCATCCGGGACATACGATACGCAGTATTTT. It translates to CASSPSGTYDTQYF.

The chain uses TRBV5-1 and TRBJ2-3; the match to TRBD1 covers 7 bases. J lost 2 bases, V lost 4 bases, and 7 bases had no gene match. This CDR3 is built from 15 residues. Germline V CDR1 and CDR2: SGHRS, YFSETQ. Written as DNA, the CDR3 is TGCGCCAGCAGCCCTCCAGGGACAGTCACAGATACGCAGTATTTT. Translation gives CASSPPGTVTDTQYF. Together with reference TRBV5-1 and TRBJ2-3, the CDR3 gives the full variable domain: KAGVTQTPRYLIKTRGQQVTLSCSPISGHRSVSWYQQTPGQGLQFLFEYFSETQRNKGNFPGRFSGRQFSNSRSEMNVSTLELGDSALYLCASSPPGTVTDTQYFGPGTRLTVL.

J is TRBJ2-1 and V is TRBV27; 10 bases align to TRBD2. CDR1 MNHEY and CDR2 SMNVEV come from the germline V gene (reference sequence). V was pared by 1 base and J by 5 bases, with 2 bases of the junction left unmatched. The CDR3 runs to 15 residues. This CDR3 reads CASSLWTSGNNEQFF. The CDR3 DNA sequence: TGTGCCAGCAGTTTATGGACTAGCGGTAACAATGAGCAGTTCTTC.

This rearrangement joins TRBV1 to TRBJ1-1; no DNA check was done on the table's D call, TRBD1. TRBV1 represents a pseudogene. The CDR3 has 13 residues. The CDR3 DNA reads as TGCACCAGCAGAAGGGGGCCAACGAGTGAAGCTTTCTTT. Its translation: CTSRRGPTSEAFF.

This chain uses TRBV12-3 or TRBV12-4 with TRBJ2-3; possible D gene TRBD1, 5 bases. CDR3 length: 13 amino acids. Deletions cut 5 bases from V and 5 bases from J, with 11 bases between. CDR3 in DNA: TGTGCCAGCAGTGCAAACAGGAGAGATACGCAGTATTTT. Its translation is CASSANRRDTQYF.

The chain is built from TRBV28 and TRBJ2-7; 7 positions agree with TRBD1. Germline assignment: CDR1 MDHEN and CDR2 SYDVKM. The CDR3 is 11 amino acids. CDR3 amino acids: CVSGGSYEQYF. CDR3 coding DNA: TGTGTCTCAGGGGGTTCCTACGAGCAGTACTTC. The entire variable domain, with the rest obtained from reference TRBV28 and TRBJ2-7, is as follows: DVKVTQSSRYLVKRTGEKVFLECVQDMDHENMFWYRQDPGLGLRLIYFSYDVKMKEKGDIPEGYSVSREKKERFSLILESASTNQTSMYLCVSGGSYEQYFGPGTRLTVT.

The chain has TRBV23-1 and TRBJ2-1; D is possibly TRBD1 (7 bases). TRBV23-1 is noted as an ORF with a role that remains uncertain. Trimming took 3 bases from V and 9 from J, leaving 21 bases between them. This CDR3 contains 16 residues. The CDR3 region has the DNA TGCGCCAGCAGTCATTTCTCCCAGGGGGAGGATGCTGAGCAGTTCTTC. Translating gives CASSHFSQGEDAEQFF.

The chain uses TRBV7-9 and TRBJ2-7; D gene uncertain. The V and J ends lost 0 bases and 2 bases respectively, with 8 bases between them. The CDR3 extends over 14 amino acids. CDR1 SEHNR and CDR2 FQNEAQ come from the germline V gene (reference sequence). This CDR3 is CASSLAGTTYEQYF. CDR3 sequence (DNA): TGTGCCAGCAGCTTAGCAGGCACCACCTACGAGCAGTACTTC.

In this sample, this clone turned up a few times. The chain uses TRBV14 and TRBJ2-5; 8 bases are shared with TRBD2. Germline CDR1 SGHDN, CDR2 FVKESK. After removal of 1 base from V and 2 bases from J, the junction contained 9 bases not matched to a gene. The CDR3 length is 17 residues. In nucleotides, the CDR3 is TGTGCCAGCAGCCAAGTTCGAGGCGGGGGGACTCAAGAGACCCAGTACTTC. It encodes CASSQVRGGGTQETQYF.